The clone carrying this TCR beta chain was observed a single time. Its antigen is unknown. The source of the sample is a study of OX40 agonist ivuxolimab in advanced cancers. Overall study findings and caveats: Expanded clones were, on average, more numerous in CD8+ T cells than in CD4+.

The germline gives CDR1 LNHDA, CDR2 SQIVND (reference sequence). The CDR3 totals 12 residues. Deletions cut 5 bases from V and 0 bases from J, with 5 bases between. Assay: immunoSEQ multiplex PCR; the TCRdb copy retains only in-frame clones and omits some. The table shows under 150,000 clones, with 90% occurring only once. This rearrangement joins TRBV19 to TRBJ2-7; D gene ambiguous. The TCR sequence derives from an adult with an advanced solid tumor such as melanoma, head and neck, liver or kidney cancer. Here the sequenced sample was CD4+ or CD8+ T cells sorted from blood, taken in a trial of the OX40 agonist ivuxolimab. This CDR3 is CASSSSSYEQYF. CDR3 bases: TGTGCCAGTAGTTCCTCCTCCTACGAGCAGTACTTC.